The 27 T cell receptor beta chains in this list originate from one sample, sequenced in a study of CD8+ T cells in alopecia areata. Treatment indicated: oral pan-JAK inhibitor, 5-10 mg twice daily. TCR sequencing used cDNA made by reverse transcription of extracted RNA. Some clones are missing from TCRdb's copy, which holds only in-frame ones; the method was immunoSEQ multiplex PCR. Of some 180,000 clones in the sample, roughly 50% were seen once. The sequenced sample was CD8+ T cells sorted from blood, obtained at week 24, from a patient treated with tofacitinib. Receptors were obtained from a human donor with alopecia areata.

The chain links TRBV12-5 to TRBJ2-1; D is unresolved. In germline, CDR1 is LGHNT, CDR2 FRNRAP. V was clipped by 8 bases and J by 4 bases, with 9 bases between them. The CDR3 loop spans 12 amino acids. The CDR3, as DNA: TGTGCTAGTTCTCAGGAGTACAATGAGCAGTTCTTC. It encodes CASSQEYNEQFF.

The rearrangement uses TRBV2 and TRBJ1-1, with 8 bases aligning to TRBD1. V was pared by 1 base and J by 6 bases, with 4 bases of the junction left unmatched. The CDR3 sequence is 14 residues long. Germline V gene data show CDR1 as SNHLY and CDR2 as FYNNEI. For the CDR3, the DNA is TGTGCCAGCAGTGAAGGGACAGGGAGGGCTGAAGCTTTCTTT. This translates into CASSEGTGRAEAFF.

The chain is built from TRBV29-1 and TRBJ1-2; D might be TRBD1 (5 bases). The ends were cut back, 8 bases at V and 4 bases at J, with 11 bases in the middle. Looked up from germline, CDR1 is SQVTM and CDR2 is ANQGSEA. The CDR3 runs 11 residues. The CDR3 nucleotides are TGCAGCATCAGACAGACCTATGGCTACACCTTC. Amino acid sequence: CSIRQTYGYTF.

This sequence joins TRBV30 and TRBJ1-1; tentative D call: TRBD1 (6 bases). CDR3 length: 13 residues. Germline CDR1 GTSNPN, CDR2 SVGIG (reference sequence). Trimming stripped 3 bases from V and 5 bases from J, with 13 bases between. CDR3 in amino acids: CAWRPQGDTEAFF. CDR3 DNA sequence: TGTGCCTGGAGACCACAGGGAGATACTGAAGCTTTCTTT.

On this clone: Other DNA sequences of this sample code for an identical CDR3. The V call is TRBV29-1, the J call TRBJ1-1; 7 bases are shared with TRBD1. Germline loops: CDR1 SQVTM, CDR2 ANQGSEA. Trimming removed 6 bases from V and 5 bases from J; junction bases left unmatched: 3. The CDR3 contains 11 residues. The CDR3 loop is CSVEQGTEAFF. CDR3 in DNA: TGCAGCGTCGAACAGGGGACTGAAGCTTTCTTT.

The sample holds a few counts of this clone. V gene TRBV27 combines with J gene TRBJ2-3; D may be TRBD1 (6 bases). Trimming cost V 6 bases and J 11 bases, with 12 bases left between them. Germline V gives CDR1 MNHEY, CDR2 SMNVEV (reference sequence). The CDR3 is made up of 11 amino acids. CDR3 loop: CASSSGDKQYF. In DNA, the CDR3 is TGTGCCAGCAGCTCCGGGGACAAGCAGTATTTT.

V is TRBV30 and J is TRBJ1-2; no reliable D call. V was cut by 4 bases and J by 8 bases, with 20 bases left in between. The CDR3 totals 14 residues. Germline V CDR1 and CDR2: GTSNPN, SVGIG (reference sequence). The CDR3: CAWTYGRLTNGYTF. The CDR3 region has the DNA TGTGCCTGGACCTATGGCAGACTGACAAACGGCTACACCTTC.

The V call is TRBV10-2, the J call TRBJ1-1; the D is unclear. Per germline, CDR1 WSHSY and CDR2 SAAADI. The CDR3 covers 14 residues. V lost 6 bases, J lost 0 bases, and 11 bases lay in between. The CDR3 reads CASSPLKLNTEAFF. The DNA for the CDR3 is TGCGCCAGCAGCCCACTCAAATTGAACACTGAAGCTTTCTTT.

The chain links TRBV13 to TRBJ2-3; D remains ambiguous. The CDR3 loop spans 13 amino acids. The V end was cut by 4 bases, the J end by 4 bases, with 9 bases between. Per germline, CDR1 PRHDT and CDR2 FYEKMQ (reference sequence). CDR3 nucleotide sequence: TGTGCCAGCAGCTCGCGTCGAGCAGATACGCAGTATTTT. It is translated as CASSSRRADTQYF.

In this sample, this clone turned up once. This chain links TRBV6-1 with TRBJ1-2, with D unresolved. Germline loops: CDR1 MNHNS, CDR2 SASEGT. V was shortened by 8 bases and J by 3 bases, with 16 bases between the two germline ends. The CDR3 covers 14 residues. The CDR3 reads CASHPDREDYGYTF. The CDR3 region has the DNA TGTGCCAGCCACCCTGATAGGGAAGACTATGGCTACACCTTC.

The rearrangement joins TRBV4-3 to TRBJ1-6, with unresolved D. This CDR3 is 15 amino acids long. With 0 bases removed from V and 9 bases from J, the gap between germline ends came to 12 bases. From germline, CDR1 is LGHNA and CDR2 YSLEER. CDR3 sequence: CASSQDSGGGSPLHF. The CDR3 coding sequence is TGCGCCAGCAGCCAAGATTCGGGTGGCGGTTCACCCCTCCACTTT.

V and J are TRBV30 and TRBJ2-1; possible D gene TRBD1, 5 bases. Germline V CDR1 and CDR2: GTSNPN, SVGIG (reference sequence). This CDR3 is built from 14 residues. V shed 4 bases and J shed 0 bases, with 10 bases lying between them. This CDR3 is CAWTTGLSYNEQFF. The CDR3 DNA follows: TGTGCCTGGACTACAGGCCTCTCCTACAATGAGCAGTTCTTC.

The chain carries TRBV30 and TRBJ1-1; D is unresolved. Trimming pared 1 base from V and 0 bases from J, leaving 6 bases between. The CDR3 is 13 amino acids. Germline CDR1 and CDR2: GTSNPN and SVGIG (reference sequence). The CDR3 DNA reads as TGTGCCTGGAGTGACAGCATGAACACTGAAGCTTTCTTT. It translates to CAWSDSMNTEAFF. Variable domain in full (rest from reference TRBV30 and TRBJ1-1): SQTIHQWPATLVQPVGSPLSLECTVEGTSNPNLYWYRQAAGRGLQLLFYSVGIGQISSEVPQNLSASRPQDRQFILSSKKLLLSDSGFYLCAWSDSMNTEAFFGQGTRLTVV.

The chain employs TRBV27 and TRBJ1-2; perhaps TRBD1 as D (5 bases). This CDR3 is built from 15 residues. The ends were cut back, 5 bases at V and 8 bases at J, with 21 bases in the middle. Per germline, CDR1 MNHEY and CDR2 SMNVEV (reference sequence). This CDR3 is CASSPRGRGVEGYTF. The CDR3 region has the DNA TGTGCCAGCAGTCCTCGGGGAAGGGGTGTGGAAGGCTACACCTTC.

The chain has TRBV2 and TRBJ2-7; 8 nucleotides agree with TRBD1. With 7 bases clipped from V and 7 bases from J, the junction kept 15 bases outside the gene matches. The CDR3 is 15 amino acids. The germline V gene has CDR1 SNHLY and CDR2 FYNNEI. CDR3 in DNA: TGTGCCAGCATGGAAGACAGGGGATTTTCAAGGGAGCAGTACTTC. It specifies CASMEDRGFSREQYF.

The sample holds a few counts of this clone. This sequence joins TRBV4-3 and TRBJ2-1, with TRBD2 matching over 10 bases. Germline V lookup: CDR1 LGHNA, CDR2 YSLEER. The CDR3 has 17 residues. J lost 6 bases, V lost 0 bases, and 8 bases had no gene match. DNA for the CDR3: TGCGCCAGCAGCCAAGAAACCCCTAGCGGGGGCTTCAATGAGCAGTTCTTC. Protein product: CASSQETPSGGFNEQFF.

The chain joins TRBV4-3 to TRBJ2-7; D call uncertain. Germline loops: CDR1 LGHNA, CDR2 YSLEER. The CDR3 is 13 residues long. V lost 4 bases and J 5 bases, leaving 12 bases between the germline ends. The CDR3 spells CASSRTHGNEQYF. CDR3 in DNA: TGCGCCAGCAGCCGCACCCATGGGAACGAGCAGTACTTC.

A few counts support this clone. The chain's CDR3 is CASSLAGDTQYF. In DNA form, the CDR3 reads TGCGCCAGCAGCCTAGCGGGTGATACGCAGTATTTT. The V gene is TRBV4-1, the J gene TRBJ2-3; 7 nucleotides agree with TRBD2. The CDR3 spans 12 residues. Trimming took 4 bases from V and 6 from J; bases not matched to a gene: 1. Germline V gene sequence: CDR1 MGHRA, CDR2 YSYEKL.

This chain joins TRBV5-6 and TRBJ2-7, with D possibly being TRBD1 (6 bases). The CDR3 extends over 11 amino acids. Trimming cost V 4 bases and J 7 bases, with 9 bases left between them. The germline V gene encodes CDR1 SGHDT and CDR2 YYEEEE. In DNA form, the CDR3 reads TGTGCCAGCAGCGGAACAGGGGAGCAGTACTTC. Translated, it gives CASSGTGEQYF.

This clone has more than one count but fewer than ten. The chain employs TRBV25-1 and TRBJ2-5; 11 bases fit TRBD1. There are 16 residues in the CDR3. Germline assignment: CDR1 MGHDK and CDR2 SYGVNS. J lost 0 bases, V lost 5 bases, and 5 bases had no gene match. CDR3 sequence reads: CASSKPDRGHQETQYF. CDR3 sequence (DNA): TGTGCCAGCAGTAAGCCGGACAGGGGGCACCAAGAGACCCAGTACTTC.

This clone was detected once. The CDR3 loop is CASSVNTDTQYF. The CDR3 DNA is TGTGCCAGCAGCGTTAACACAGATACGCAGTATTTT. This chain links TRBV9 with TRBJ2-3; the D is unclear. Germline V lookup: CDR1 SGDLS, CDR2 YYNGEE. The CDR3 has 12 residues. Trimming stripped 2 bases from V and 2 bases from J, with 3 bases between.

This clone turned up a few times. V gene TRBV19 combines with J gene TRBJ1-1; no reliable D call. Trimming shortened V by 7 bases and J by 7 bases, and 16 bases separated the two germline ends. The CDR3 sequence is 13 residues long. The germline V gene has CDR1 LNHDA and CDR2 SQIVND (reference sequence). CDR3 loop: CASTSGRFNEAFF. As DNA, the CDR3 is TGTGCCAGTACAAGTGGGCGATTTAATGAAGCTTTCTTT.

This CDR3 is CASSYSGTQNTEAFF. As DNA, the CDR3 is TGTGCCAGCAGTTACTCAGGGACACAGAACACTGAAGCTTTCTTT. The chain uses TRBV6-5 and TRBJ1-1, with D possibly TRBD1 on 6 matching bases. Between the trimmed V and J ends, which lost 0 bases and 1 base, there was a span of 9 bases. This CDR3 contains 15 residues. Germline values: CDR1 MNHEY, CDR2 SVGAGI.

This chain connects TRBV11-2 to TRBJ1-5, with D hard to call. V lost 0 bases to trimming and J lost 1 base, with 7 bases between them. There are 15 residues in the CDR3. Per the germline V gene, CDR1 is SGHAT and CDR2 is FQNNGV. CDR3 DNA: TGTGCCAGCAGCTTAGATTATGGGAGCAATCAGCCCCAGCATTTT. This translates into CASSLDYGSNQPQHF.

The chain combines TRBV28 with TRBJ1-6; D not resolved. With 3 bases removed from V and 7 bases from J, the gap between germline ends came to 16 bases. Germline assignment: CDR1 MDHEN and CDR2 SYDVKM. There are 16 residues in the CDR3. CDR3 residues: CASSFSVGRRNSPLHF. The CDR3 nucleotides read TGTGCCAGCAGTTTTTCGGTCGGTCGACGCAATTCACCCCTCCACTTT.

The chain combines TRBV13 with TRBJ2-1; D is undetermined. Trimming stripped 7 bases from V and 0 bases from J, with 4 bases between. Per the germline V gene, CDR1 is PRHDT and CDR2 is FYEKMQ (reference sequence). CDR3 size: 12 residues. The CDR3: CASKDSYNEQFF. The CDR3 DNA is TGTGCCAGCAAGGACTCCTACAATGAGCAGTTCTTC. The full variable domain, in which reference TRBV13 and TRBJ2-1 provide the parts outside the CDR3, is AAGVIQSPRHLIKEKRETATLKCYPIPRHDTVYWYQQGPGQDPQFLISFYEKMQSDKGSIPDRFSAQQFSDYHSELNMSSLELGDSALYFCASKDSYNEQFFGPGTRLTVL.

In this sample, this clone turned up a few times. V is TRBV7-9 and J is TRBJ1-1; 11 bases map to TRBD1. J was trimmed by 7 bases and V by 2 bases; bases with no gene match: 6. The CDR3 spans 15 residues. Germline V lookup: CDR1 SEHNR, CDR2 FQNEAQ (reference sequence). As DNA, the CDR3 is TGTGCCAGCAGCTTACGGACAGGGGGCATTATTGAAGCTTTCTTT. Translated, it gives CASSLRTGGIIEAFF.